This TCR beta chain derives from a study of blood T cells in healthy people across ages. Researchers isolated at least 6.5 million PBMCs per sample. Points on this clonotype: Its antigen is unknown. The germline gene is not matched at one end of the junction; a read error may be the cause.

CDR1 and CDR2 (germline): MDHEN, SYDVKM. The CDR3 runs to 15 residues. Study results and limitations: Samples with more naive T cells showed higher observed beta diversity. One million T cells yielded diversity estimates that were considered underestimates.

The authors ran a second PCR of about 7 to 11 cycles using a sample-barcoded 5' primer and a J-beta primer mix. Each cDNA molecule carried a tag from a template-switch adaptor that contained 12 random nucleotides. TCRdb passed the 5' RACE reads through MiXCR, listing each CDR3 protein once. The table includes fewer than 1.5 million distinct CDR3 sequences, roughly 45% detected once. This chain joins TRBV28 and TRBJ2-3; D not certain. Source material: blood. This clonotype was sampled from a woman aged 18 to 35 in good health. Here the CDR3 DNA reads TGTGCCAGCAGCTCTCCGAGGTTGACTGTAAATACACAGTATTTT. It codes for CASSSPRLTVNTQYF. Full variable domain (outside the CDR3, taken from reference TRBV28 and TRBJ2-3): DVKVTQSSRYLVKRTGEKVFLECVQDMDHENMFWYRQDPGLGLRLIYFSYDVKMKEKGDIPEGYSVSREKKERFSLILESASTNQTSMYLCASSSPRLTVNTQYFGPGTRLTVL.